This TCR beta chain was observed in a study of cytomegalovirus exposure and HLA in healthy donors. Whole-study findings and limits: Under in vitro conditions, three CMV-associated chains were confirmed as specific for CMV antigens. TCR sequences were mostly rare, though some public TCRs occurred in many donors.

The length of the CDR3 is 14 residues. CDR1 ENHRY and CDR2 SYGVKD come from the germline V gene. The V end lost 2 bases, the J end lost 6 bases, and 14 bases lay between the germline ends. Data came from immunoSEQ multiplex PCR; TCRdb stores just in-frame clones and leaves some out. The sample records some 100,000 clones, around 88% being singletons. About this clone: Antigen: not known.

This sequence was found in a man aged 18-30 years in good health and CMV-seronegative. This chain links TRBV10-3 with TRBJ2-7; D not certain. The sequencing input was PBMCs. The CDR3 DNA reads as TGTGCCATCAGTGAGGCTAGACCGATCGGCGAGCAGTACTTC. Translating it yields CAISEARPIGEQYF.